The clone carrying this TCR beta chain turned up a few times. The antigen remains unidentified. This CDR3 is also generated by other DNA sequences in the sample. Researchers ran the PCR with 60 Vbeta and 13 Jbeta primers. The repertoire was sequenced with immunoSEQ multiplex PCR; TCRdb's copy has only in-frame clones and lacks some. The repertoire holds about 140,000 clones, with 73% as singletons. The entry originates in a study of cytomegalovirus exposure and HLA in healthy donors. Germline V gene lookup returns CDR1 SNHLY and CDR2 FYNNEI. The length of the CDR3 is 13 residues. V was shortened by 6 bases and J by 3 bases, with 9 bases between the two germline ends. General study points: A later analysis linked a missense DCLRE1C variant to TCR beta V- and J-gene trimming. Presence/absence analyses assumed roughly uniform sequencing depth across donors. A previous analysis found most TCR beta V segments productive roughly 90% or roughly 30% of the time. In a later analysis, 16,951 TCR beta sequences were associated with HLA alleles at 0.05 false discovery rate.

The source material was PBMCs. J is TRBJ1-5 and V is TRBV2; tentative D call: TRBD1 (5 bases). The origin of this receptor is a middle-aged woman in good health and CMV-seronegative. The CDR3, as DNA: TGTGCCAGCAGGGGGCAGAACAATCAGCCCCAGCATTTT. Translated, it gives CASRGQNNQPQHF.